This T cell receptor (beta chain) was found in a study of breast tumors, draining lymph nodes, adjacent tissues. This clonotype showed up many times. The antigen is not known. TCRdb reprocessed the multiplex PCR reads with MiXCR, giving one entry per CDR3 protein. The sample consists of around 170,000 distinct CDR3 sequences, 30% to 35% of them appearing once. The CDR3 length is 13 residues. Germline CDR1 and CDR2: LNHDA and SQIVND (reference sequence). V dropped 5 bases and J dropped 4 bases, with 12 bases sitting between them. Axillary draining lymph nodes of breast cancer patients supplied the node samples. Findings of the study overall: Data only fit, rather than demonstrated, lymph node origin of most tumor T cells.

The sequence derives from a female donor with breast cancer. Some clones in this sample may be carry-over from other donors' samples. This chain links TRBV19 with TRBJ2-7, with D unclear. What was sequenced was axillary lymph node tissue. CDR3 in DNA: TGTGCCAGTAGTCCGCGGAACGGTTACGAGCAGTACTTC. Encoded protein: CASSPRNGYEQYF.